The 20 T cell receptor beta chains reported below all come from one sample, sequenced in a study of T cell responses to AZD1222 COVID-19 vaccine. Measured with immunoSEQ multiplex PCR; TCRdb has only the in-frame clones, and not every one. The sample records more than 85,000 clones, roughly 87% being singletons. The material sequenced was peripheral blood, taken on day 0 of AZD1222 vaccination. Every receptor here comes from an adult in good health.

CDR3 sequence (DNA): TGTGCCAGCAGTTTATCGGGGGGGCCGGAGGAAGGTAGTCCGTTTTTT. It yields the protein CASSLSGGPEEGSPFF. V is TRBV28 and J is TRBJ1-4; a possible D gene is TRBD1 (6 bases). The germline V gene has CDR1 MDHEN and CDR2 SYDVKM. V dropped 1 base and J dropped 16 bases, with 25 bases sitting between them. There are 16 residues in the CDR3. Full variable domain (missing parts from reference TRBV28 and TRBJ1-4): DVKVTQSSRYLVKRTGEKVFLECVQDMDHENMFWYRQDPGLGLRLIYFSYDVKMKEKGDIPEGYSVSREKKERFSLILESASTNQTSMYLCASSLSGGPEEGSPFFGSGTQLSVL.

The chain links TRBV18 to TRBJ2-1, with D perhaps matching TRBD1 or TRBD2 (5 bases each). Trimming took off 3 bases at V and 0 bases at J, with 12 bases between the two ends. The CDR3 has 16 residues. The germline V gene encodes CDR1 KGHSH and CDR2 LQKENI. CDR3 sequence: CASSPPGPSSYNEQFF. For the CDR3, the DNA is TGTGCCAGCTCACCTCCGGGACCCAGCTCCTACAATGAGCAGTTCTTC.

This chain uses TRBV4-1 with TRBJ2-7; 8 nucleotides line up with TRBD1. V gave up 1 base and J gave up 3 bases; unmatched junction bases: 8. The CDR3 consists of 16 residues. The germline V gene has CDR1 MGHRA and CDR2 YSYEKL. CDR3 DNA: TGCGCCAGCAGCCAAGTCGGGGGACAGGTCTTCTACGAGCAGTACTTC. Its protein product is CASSQVGGQVFYEQYF.

The chain has TRBV2 and TRBJ2-7, with 7 bases that match TRBD2. Germline lookup yields CDR1 SNHLY and CDR2 FYNNEI. V lost 4 bases and J lost 6; bases outside the gene matches: 6. CDR3 size: 13 residues. This CDR3 is CASSGLADSEQYF. The CDR3 coding sequence is TGTGCCAGCAGTGGACTAGCCGATTCCGAGCAGTACTTC. Supplemented by reference TRBV2 and TRBJ2-7, the full variable domain reads EPEVTQTPSHQVTQMGQEVILRCVPISNHLYFYWYRQILGQKVEFLVSFYNNEISEKSEIFDDQFSVERPDGSNFTLKIRSTKLEDSAMYFCASSGLADSEQYFGPGTRLTVT.

This rearrangement joins TRBV29-1 to TRBJ1-3; 7 bases are a match to TRBD1. V lost 1 base, J lost 1 base, and 4 bases stayed unmatched. Germline CDR1 reads SQVTM; CDR2 reads ANQGSEA. The length of the CDR3 is 15 residues. CDR3: CSVEGRGESGNTIYF. CDR3 in DNA: TGCAGCGTTGAAGGCAGGGGGGAATCTGGAAACACCATATATTTT.

V and J are TRBV6-6 and TRBJ1-2; D uncertain. The CDR3 runs to 15 residues. The germline gives CDR1 MNHNY, CDR2 SVGAGI (reference sequence). V lost 2 bases to trimming and J lost 4 bases, with 14 bases between them. The CDR3 DNA is TGTGCCAGCAGTTACGCCGGGAACCCCACCTATGGCTACACCTTC. Amino acids: CASSYAGNPTYGYTF.

The chain recombines TRBV24-1 with TRBJ2-5, with D perhaps given as TRBD1 or TRBD2 (6 bases each). The CDR3 has 13 residues. The germline CDR1 and CDR2 sequences are KGHDR and SFDVKD. V lost 6 bases and J lost 2, with 9 bases in between. As DNA, the CDR3 is TGTGCCACCAGTACGGGGGCGCAAGAGACCCAGTACTTC. Amino acids: CATSTGAQETQYF.

In this sample, this clone turned up once. The rearrangement joins TRBV30 to TRBJ2-7; D unresolved. Germline CDR1 reads GTSNPN; CDR2 reads SVGIG (reference sequence). The CDR3 sequence is 13 residues long. Trimming took 2 bases from V and 2 from J, leaving 10 bases between them. The DNA for the CDR3 is TGTGCCTGGAGTTCGGCTAGGCCCTACGAGCAGTACTTC. Amino acid sequence: CAWSSARPYEQYF.

V and J are TRBV5-1 and TRBJ2-7; TRBD2 might be the D (6 bases). With 4 bases removed from V and 3 bases from J, the gap between germline ends came to 20 bases. Germline CDR1 and CDR2: SGHRS and YFSETQ. The CDR3 contains 16 residues. The CDR3 protein is CASSRTGGATSYEQYF. CDR3 DNA sequence: TGCGCCAGCAGCCGCACGGGCGGGGCCACTAGCTACGAGCAGTACTTC.

This sequence joins TRBV5-1 and TRBJ1-2, with 8 positions matching TRBD1. This CDR3 has 14 amino acids. V dropped 4 bases and J dropped 6; count of bases not matched to a gene: 8. Germline CDR1 SGHRS, CDR2 YFSETQ. The CDR3 nucleotides read TGCGCCAGCAGCCCCCGACAGGGGTCCCATGGCTACACCTTC. Amino acids: CASSPRQGSHGYTF.

This CDR3 reads CASSMTGSTGELFF. Here the CDR3 DNA reads TGTGCCAGTAGTATGACAGGGAGCACCGGGGAGCTGTTTTTT. J is TRBJ2-2 and V is TRBV19; 7 bases line up with TRBD1. The germline CDR1 and CDR2 sequences are LNHDA and SQIVND (reference sequence). V trimming: 3 bases; J trimming: 4 bases; junction bases outside the gene matches: 2. This CDR3 region has 14 residues.

The chain joins TRBV19 to TRBJ2-3, with TRBD2 matching 8 bases. Looked up from germline, CDR1 is LNHDA and CDR2 is SQIVND (reference sequence). The junction had 4 bases not matched to a gene; V was cut back by 6 bases and J by 2 bases. The CDR3 contains 14 residues. Here the CDR3 DNA reads TGTGCCAGTAGAGTAGCGGGAAACACAGATACGCAGTATTTT. This sequence encodes CASRVAGNTDTQYF.

The rearrangement uses TRBV30 and TRBJ2-7, with TRBD2 as a possible D gene (6 bases). CDR3 length equals 13 residues. The ends were cut back, 1 base at V and 4 bases at J, with 11 bases in the middle. Germline CDR1 is GTSNPN and CDR2 is SVGIG (reference sequence). CDR3 DNA sequence: TGTGCCTGGAGTGGTAGCGGAGGGTACGAGCAGTACTTC. The encoded protein is CAWSGSGGYEQYF.

The chain recombines TRBV7-9 with TRBJ1-4, with D possibly being TRBD1 (5 bases). V shed 7 bases and J shed 0 bases, with 12 bases lying between them. The length of the CDR3 is 15 residues. The germline CDR1 and CDR2 sequences are SEHNR and FQNEAQ (reference sequence). The CDR3 bases are TGTGCCAGCACCTTGGGGGGAGCAACTAATGAAAAACTGTTTTTT. It encodes CASTLGGATNEKLFF.

This clone was counted only a few times. The chain employs TRBV5-4 and TRBJ1-2; 8 bases fit TRBD1. The CDR3 has 15 amino acids. Germline CDR1 and CDR2: SGHNT and YYREEE (reference sequence). Unmatched junction bases numbered 6, after V lost 3 bases and J lost 2 bases. The CDR3 here is CASSSGTGANYGYTF. For the CDR3, the DNA is TGTGCCAGCAGCTCCGGGACAGGAGCAAACTATGGCTACACCTTC. The full variable domain, its missing parts supplied by reference TRBV5-4 and TRBJ1-2, is ETGVTQSPTHLIKTRGQQVTLRCSSQSGHNTVSWYQQALGQGPQFIFQYYREEENGRGNFPPRFSGLQFPNYSSELNVNALELDDSALYLCASSSGTGANYGYTFGSGTRLTVV.

This clone came up a few times. V is TRBV14 and J is TRBJ2-7; the D gene is possibly TRBD1 (6 bases). The CDR3 extends over 15 amino acids. Trimming left V 3 bases short and J 4 bases short, with 16 bases between. Per the germline V gene, CDR1 is SGHDN and CDR2 is FVKESK. The CDR3 DNA sequence: TGTGCCAGCAGCCACTGGACAGCGCCTCTGTACGAGCAGTACTTC. Translated: CASSHWTAPLYEQYF.

The gene calls are TRBV18 and TRBJ2-6, with D hard to call. This CDR3 has 15 amino acids. Looked up from germline, CDR1 is KGHSH and CDR2 is LQKENI. Trimming removed 4 bases from V and 0 bases from J, with 7 bases in between. Here the CDR3 reads CASSQGISGANVLTF. In nucleotides, the CDR3 is TGTGCCAGCTCACAAGGGATCTCTGGGGCCAACGTCCTGACTTTC.

This clone has only a few counts. The sample carries other DNA sequences with the same CDR3. The chain is built from TRBV4-2 and TRBJ2-7; D is uncertain. Trimming pared 0 bases from V and 0 bases from J, leaving 9 bases between. Germline V gives CDR1 LGHNA, CDR2 YNFKEQ. This CDR3 is 15 amino acids long. In nucleotides, the CDR3 is TGTGCCAGCAGCCAAGAAGCGACCCGCTCCTACGAGCAGTACTTC. It specifies CASSQEATRSYEQYF.

The chain combines TRBV4-2 with TRBJ2-1; 9 nucleotides align to TRBD2. Unmatched junction bases numbered 14, after V lost 4 bases and J lost 10 bases. Germline CDR1 LGHNA, CDR2 YNFKEQ. The CDR3 runs 16 residues. The CDR3 DNA reads TGTGCCAGCAGCCTAGGGGGCGCGGGAGGGCCGGGGGAGCAGTTCTTC. Translated, it gives CASSLGGAGGPGEQFF.

The chain uses TRBV30 and TRBJ1-4, with D uncertain. V was shortened by 4 bases and J by 8 bases, with 11 bases between the two germline ends. This CDR3 spans 12 amino acids. The germline gives CDR1 GTSNPN, CDR2 SVGIG (reference sequence). The CDR3 protein is CAWTSLGEKLFF. The CDR3 nucleotides are TGTGCCTGGACCTCCCTCGGGGAAAAACTGTTTTTT.